Listed here are 10 T cell receptor beta chains from one sample, sequenced in a study of beta chain features in type 1 diabetes. The sequenced template was cDNA made from the entire isolated RNA. TCRdb's table, derived via immunoSEQ multiplex PCR, lists solely in-frame clones and lacks some. The repertoire has nearly 250,000 clones, more than 65% of them found once; the top ten carry approximately 0.053%. Sample: naive CD4+ T cells from blood. The source of these receptors is a man aged 25-45 years in good health.

The V call is TRBV30, the J call TRBJ2-7; D might be TRBD2 (6 bases). Per the germline V gene, CDR1 is GTSNPN and CDR2 is SVGIG (reference sequence). V was pared by 2 bases and J by 9 bases, with 17 bases between. This CDR3 region has 13 residues. The CDR3 here is CAWSPPGTYSQYF. Here the CDR3 DNA reads TGTGCCTGGAGTCCACCGGGGACTTATTCGCAGTACTTC.

For this clone: Other nucleotide sequences in the sample specify the same CDR3. This rearrangement joins TRBV29-1 to TRBJ2-5; D is tentatively TRBD1 or TRBD2 (6 bases each). The CDR3 is 12 amino acids. The germline CDR1 and CDR2 sequences are SQVTM and ANQGSEA. Trimming stripped 6 bases from V and 5 bases from J, with 13 bases between. In DNA form, the CDR3 reads TGCAGCGTCGAGGAGGGGGATGAGACCCAGTACTTC. It codes for CSVEEGDETQYF. Using reference TRBV29-1 and TRBJ2-5 for the parts outside the CDR3, the full variable domain is SAVISQKPSRDICQRGTSLTIQCQVDSQVTMMFWYRQQPGQSLTLIATANQGSEATYESGFVIDKFPISRPNLTFSTLTVSNMSPEDSSIYLCSVEEGDETQYFGPGTRLLVL.

As to this clone: Other DNA sequences in this sample translate to the same CDR3. The J gene is TRBJ2-1, the V gene TRBV29-1; 8 bases line up with TRBD2. J gave up 4 bases and V 5 bases, and 7 bases lay outside the gene matches. The germline CDR1 and CDR2 sequences are SQVTM and ANQGSEA. This CDR3 contains 14 residues. DNA for the CDR3: TGCAGCGTTACTCCGGGACTAGTTTACAATGAGCAGTTCTTC. Encoded protein: CSVTPGLVYNEQFF.

V and J are TRBV5-4 and TRBJ2-6; 11 bases map to TRBD1. CDR1 is SGHNT and CDR2 is YYREEE in the germline V gene (reference sequence). V lost 4 bases, J lost 1 base, and 7 bases stayed unmatched. The CDR3 is 18 amino acids. The CDR3 reads CASSAPGQGVSGANVLTF. In nucleotides, the CDR3 is TGTGCCAGCAGCGCTCCGGGACAGGGGGTGTCTGGGGCCAACGTCCTGACTTTC.

This chain joins TRBV5-1 and TRBJ2-3; D unclear. This CDR3 has 14 amino acids. Trimming pared 3 bases from V and 0 bases from J, leaving 8 bases between. The V gene's germline CDR1 is SGHRS and CDR2 YFSETQ. The CDR3 coding sequence is TGCGCCAGCAGCTCGTATGCTAGCACAGATACGCAGTATTTT. Translation: CASSSYASTDTQYF.

The chain couples TRBV29-1 to TRBJ2-5; D is possibly TRBD2 (5 bases). CDR3 length: 12 residues. Deletions cut 3 bases from V and 4 bases from J, with 9 bases between. The germline V gene has CDR1 SQVTM and CDR2 ANQGSEA. DNA for the CDR3: TGCAGCGTTGATGAGGGTGGAGAGACCCAGTACTTC. Residues: CSVDEGGETQYF.

The chain joins TRBV15 to TRBJ2-6; no firm D call. CDR3 length: 17 residues. V gave up 0 bases and J gave up 0 bases, with 9 bases separating them. CDR1 is LNHNV and CDR2 is YYDKDF in the germline V gene (reference sequence). As DNA, the CDR3 is TGTGCCACCAGCAGAGATCGGACGGCCTCTGGGGCCAACGTCCTGACTTTC. This encodes CATSRDRTASGANVLTF.

This chain uses TRBV5-4 with TRBJ2-3; perhaps TRBD2 as D (6 bases). The CDR3 is 14 amino acids. Germline V gene sequence: CDR1 SGHNT, CDR2 YYREEE (reference sequence). V gave up 4 bases and J gave up 2 bases, with 11 bases separating them. In DNA form, the CDR3 reads TGTGCCAGCAGCCCCCGGGGGTTCACAGATACGCAGTATTTT. This codes for CASSPRGFTDTQYF.

This clone has just a few counts. This CDR3 is also generated by other DNA sequences in the sample. The J gene is TRBJ2-1, the V gene TRBV30, with 7 bases matching TRBD2. This CDR3 region has 13 residues. Germline V gives CDR1 GTSNPN, CDR2 SVGIG (reference sequence). Losses at the gene ends were 3 bases for V and 4 bases for J; bases not matched to a gene: 3. The CDR3 spells CAWSGGIYNEQFF. The CDR3 DNA is TGTGCCTGGAGCGGGGGGATTTACAATGAGCAGTTCTTC.

In nucleotides, the CDR3 is TGTGCCTGGAGTGTAGGATTGTATGGCTACACCTTC. As protein: CAWSVGLYGYTF. The chain couples TRBV30 to TRBJ1-2, with no clear D. This CDR3 spans 12 amino acids. Trimming stripped 0 bases from V and 5 bases from J, with 7 bases between. Per the germline V gene, CDR1 is GTSNPN and CDR2 is SVGIG (reference sequence).